These T cell receptor beta chains were read from a single sample in a study of blood T cell repertoires in COVID-19. The table came from immunoSEQ multiplex PCR; TCRdb's copy has only in-frame clones and leaves some out. The table lists a few hundred thousand clones, more than 75% of them singletons, with 7.8% in the top ten. The sample consisted of peripheral blood. Source of these receptors: a woman aged 50 to 60 who had recovered from COVID-19. Each CDR3 is given with its conserved first and last residue. D genes are given only for firm matches. Size values are once, few and many counts, or a class for expanded clones, and some rows have none.

d_gene: .; v_gene: TRBV29-1; abundance: .; j_gene: TRBJ2-3; len: 14; CDR3aa: CSVEGGDGTDTQYF; CDR3nt: TGCAGCGTTGAAGGCGGGGACGGCACAGATACGCAGTATTTT
d_gene: TRBD1; v_gene: TRBV29-1; abundance: .; j_gene: TRBJ2-7; len: 13; CDR3aa: CSASVTGGNEQYF; CDR3nt: TGCAGCGCTTCCGTGACAGGGGGCAACGAGCAGTACTTC
d_gene: .; v_gene: TRBV4-1; abundance: .; j_gene: TRBJ2-6; len: 18; CDR3aa: CASSLHWGRLSGANVLTF; CDR3nt: TGCGCCAGCAGCCTCCATTGGGGCCGCCTCTCTGGGGCCAACGTCCTGACTTTC
d_gene: .; v_gene: TRBV27; abundance: .; j_gene: TRBJ2-7; len: 12; CDR3aa: CASAGQFHEQYF; CDR3nt: TGTGCCAGCGCTGGACAGTTTCACGAGCAGTACTTC
d_gene: .; v_gene: TRBV19; abundance: once; j_gene: TRBJ1-1; len: 14; CDR3aa: CASSIGRPSDKAFF; CDR3nt: TGTGCCAGTAGTATAGGCCGACCATCGGACAAAGCTTTCTTT
d_gene: .; v_gene: TRBV29-1; abundance: .; j_gene: TRBJ2-1; len: 10; CDR3aa: CSVGVNEQFF; CDR3nt: TGCAGCGTTGGCGTAAATGAGCAGTTCTTC
d_gene: TRBD1; v_gene: TRBV5-6; abundance: .; j_gene: TRBJ1-1; len: 12; CDR3aa: CASSRDRGRAFF; CDR3nt: TGTGCCAGCAGCCGGGACAGGGGGCGAGCTTTCTTT
d_gene: TRBD2; v_gene: TRBV7-6; abundance: once; j_gene: TRBJ2-1; len: 17; CDR3aa: CASSLYGVAGGFNEQFF; CDR3nt: TGTGCCAGCAGCTTATATGGGGTAGCGGGAGGGTTCAATGAGCAGTTCTTC
d_gene: .; v_gene: TRBV27; abundance: .; j_gene: TRBJ1-2; len: 16; CDR3aa: CASSPIISRISYGYTF; CDR3nt: TGTGCCAGCAGTCCGATTATCTCCAGGATCTCCTATGGCTACACCTTC
d_gene: .; v_gene: TRBV27; abundance: .; j_gene: TRBJ2-7; len: 19; CDR3aa: CASSLNRRAGARANFEQYF; CDR3nt: TGTGCCAGCAGTCTAAACCGGCGGGCGGGGGCGCGAGCGAATTTCGAGCAGTACTTC
d_gene: TRBD2; v_gene: TRBV19; abundance: once; j_gene: TRBJ2-1; len: 14; CDR3aa: CASSSGLAGVEQFF; CDR3nt: TGTGCCAGTAGTAGCGGACTAGCGGGAGTTGAGCAGTTCTTC
d_gene: .; v_gene: TRBV6-5; abundance: .; j_gene: TRBJ1-5; len: 15; CDR3aa: CASKLPTGANQPQHF; CDR3nt: TGTGCCAGCAAACTTCCGACAGGAGCGAATCAGCCCCAGCATTTT
d_gene: .; v_gene: TRBV4-3; abundance: .; j_gene: TRBJ2-7; len: 14; CDR3aa: CASSQGLQFAEQYF; CDR3nt: TGCGCCAGCAGCCAAGGACTTCAATTCGCCGAGCAGTACTTC
d_gene: TRBD1; v_gene: TRBV2; abundance: once; j_gene: TRBJ2-7; len: 15; CDR3aa: CASSERDRGVYEQYF; CDR3nt: TGTGCCAGCAGTGAACGGGACAGGGGGGTCTACGAGCAGTACTTC
d_gene: .; v_gene: TRBV19; abundance: .; j_gene: TRBJ2-3; len: 15; CDR3aa: CASSMGGLVEDTQYF; CDR3nt: TGTGCCAGTAGTATGGGGGGTTTAGTTGAGGATACGCAGTATTTT
d_gene: TRBD1; v_gene: TRBV9; abundance: .; j_gene: TRBJ1-6; len: 16; CDR3aa: CASSVGQDPLNSPLHF; CDR3nt: TGTGCCAGCAGCGTCGGACAGGACCCTCTCAATTCACCCCTCCACTTT
d_gene: .; v_gene: TRBV4-3; abundance: .; j_gene: TRBJ2-1; len: 16; CDR3aa: CASSQAADPKIYEQFF; CDR3nt: TGCGCCAGCAGCCAAGCAGCGGATCCAAAAATCTATGAGCAGTTCTTC
d_gene: .; v_gene: TRBV9; abundance: .; j_gene: TRBJ2-3; len: 15; CDR3aa: CASSYQGGGLDTQYF; CDR3nt: TGTGCCAGCAGCTACCAGGGGGGTGGGTTAGATACGCAGTATTTT
d_gene: TRBD1; v_gene: TRBV27; abundance: .; j_gene: TRBJ2-2; len: 15; CDR3aa: CASSFRDRGLGELFF; CDR3nt: TGTGCCAGCAGTTTCCGGGACAGGGGGTTAGGGGAGCTGTTTTTT
d_gene: TRBD1; v_gene: TRBV2; abundance: .; j_gene: TRBJ2-5; len: 14; CDR3aa: CASRLGQGAETQYF; CDR3nt: TGTGCCAGCCGGCTGGGACAGGGGGCAGAGACCCAGTACTTC
d_gene: TRBD1; v_gene: TRBV10-1; abundance: .; j_gene: TRBJ2-1; len: 16; CDR3aa: CASSMGQGAANNEQFF; CDR3nt: TGCGCCAGCAGTATGGGACAGGGGGCGGCGAACAATGAGCAGTTCTTC
d_gene: .; v_gene: TRBV15; abundance: .; j_gene: TRBJ1-4; len: 16; CDR3aa: CATSRFGGLVDEKLFF; CDR3nt: TGTGCCACCAGCAGGTTCGGGGGGTTAGTCGATGAAAAACTGTTTTTT
d_gene: .; v_gene: TRBV2; abundance: .; j_gene: TRBJ2-3; len: 14; CDR3aa: CASAYRVSADTQYF; CDR3nt: TGTGCCAGTGCATATCGGGTATCCGCAGATACGCAGTATTTT
d_gene: .; v_gene: TRBV7-9; abundance: .; j_gene: TRBJ1-2; len: 14; CDR3aa: CASSLEAGRGGYTF; CDR3nt: TGTGCCAGCAGCTTAGAAGCCGGGAGGGGTGGCTACACCTTC
d_gene: TRBD1; v_gene: TRBV10-3; abundance: .; j_gene: TRBJ1-1; len: 18; CDR3aa: CAITASGTGDAMNTEAFF; CDR3nt: TGTGCCATCACCGCCTCGGGGACAGGGGACGCCATGAACACTGAAGCTTTCTTT
d_gene: .; v_gene: TRBV19; abundance: .; j_gene: TRBJ1-5; len: 15; CDR3aa: CASSINAGVGQPQHF; CDR3nt: TGTGCCAGTAGTATAAACGCCGGGGTTGGTCAGCCCCAGCATTTT
d_gene: TRBD1; v_gene: TRBV10-3; abundance: few; j_gene: TRBJ1-2; len: 18; CDR3aa: CAIRRSEGDRVSLDGYTF; CDR3nt: TGTGCCATCAGGAGATCTGAGGGGGACAGGGTTAGTTTGGATGGCTACACCTTC
d_gene: .; v_gene: TRBV30; abundance: once; j_gene: TRBJ2-1; len: 11; CDR3aa: CAWSVGGEQFF; CDR3nt: TGTGCCTGGAGTGTCGGGGGTGAGCAGTTCTTC
d_gene: TRBD1; v_gene: TRBV12-3/TRBV12-4; abundance: once; j_gene: TRBJ2-5; len: 13; CDR3aa: CASSLTGGETQYF; CDR3nt: TGTGCCAGCAGTTTAACAGGGGGCGAGACCCAGTACTTC
d_gene: .; v_gene: TRBV7-3; abundance: few; j_gene: TRBJ2-2; len: 15; CDR3aa: CASSPNSANTGELFF; CDR3nt: TGTGCCAGCAGCCCCAATAGTGCGAACACCGGGGAGCTGTTTTTT
d_gene: TRBD1; v_gene: TRBV7-9; abundance: .; j_gene: TRBJ1-1; len: 16; CDR3aa: CASSLAQGRGVTEAFF; CDR3nt: TGTGCCAGCAGCTTAGCGCAGGGCAGGGGGGTCACTGAAGCTTTCTTT
d_gene: .; v_gene: TRBV27; abundance: .; j_gene: TRBJ2-7; len: 14; CDR3aa: CASSLFTGFYEQYF; CDR3nt: TGTGCCAGCAGTTTATTCACAGGGTTCTACGAGCAGTACTTC
d_gene: .; v_gene: TRBV5-6; abundance: .; j_gene: TRBJ1-6; len: 14; CDR3aa: CASSRRGSNSPLHF; CDR3nt: TGTGCCAGCAGCCGCCGGGGGTCTAATTCACCCCTCCACTTT
d_gene: TRBD1; v_gene: TRBV7-8; abundance: .; j_gene: TRBJ1-3; len: 16; CDR3aa: CASSFLTGSSGNTIYF; CDR3nt: TGTGCCAGCAGTTTCCTGACAGGGAGCTCTGGAAACACCATATATTTT
d_gene: TRBD1; v_gene: TRBV3-1/TRBV3-2; abundance: .; j_gene: TRBJ2-7; len: 14; CDR3aa: CASSQGTGAGEQYF; CDR3nt: TGTGCCAGCAGCCAGGGGACAGGGGCAGGCGAGCAGTACTTC
d_gene: TRBD1; v_gene: TRBV29-1; abundance: .; j_gene: TRBJ2-2; len: 14; CDR3aa: CSVLDRANTGELFF; CDR3nt: TGCAGCGTATTGGACAGGGCAAACACCGGGGAGCTGTTTTTT
d_gene: .; v_gene: TRBV11-2; abundance: .; j_gene: TRBJ2-1; len: 14; CDR3aa: CASSLFPWESEQFF; CDR3nt: TGTGCCAGCAGCTTATTCCCTTGGGAGTCTGAGCAGTTCTTC
d_gene: .; v_gene: TRBV10-3; abundance: once; j_gene: TRBJ1-3; len: 15; CDR3aa: CAISGGLSTGNTIYF; CDR3nt: TGTGCCATCAGCGGAGGTCTGAGCACTGGAAACACCATATATTTT
d_gene: .; v_gene: TRBV2; abundance: .; j_gene: TRBJ2-3; len: 11; CDR3aa: CASSAGSTQYF; CDR3nt: TGTGCCAGCAGTGCTGGGAGTACGCAGTATTTT
d_gene: .; v_gene: TRBV2; abundance: .; j_gene: TRBJ1-1; len: 13; CDR3aa: CASSDQMNTEAFF; CDR3nt: TGTGCCAGCAGTGATCAGATGAACACTGAAGCTTTCTTT
d_gene: TRBD2; v_gene: TRBV28; abundance: .; j_gene: TRBJ2-2; len: 17; CDR3aa: CASRDQSGRGNTGELFF; CDR3nt: TGTGCCAGCAGAGATCAGAGCGGGAGAGGGAACACCGGGGAGCTGTTTTTT
d_gene: .; v_gene: TRBV4-3; abundance: few; j_gene: TRBJ2-2; len: 18; CDR3aa: CASSQDYGKGVSTGELFF; CDR3nt: TGCGCCAGCAGCCAAGATTACGGGAAGGGGGTGAGCACCGGGGAGCTGTTTTTT
d_gene: .; v_gene: TRBV7-9; abundance: .; j_gene: TRBJ1-2; len: 13; CDR3aa: CASRPPTGRGYTF; CDR3nt: TGTGCCAGCAGACCTCCGACAGGACGAGGCTACACCTTC
d_gene: .; v_gene: TRBV30; abundance: .; j_gene: TRBJ2-3; len: 13; CDR3aa: CAWVDGSSDTQYF; CDR3nt: TGTGCCTGGGTTGACGGGAGCTCAGATACGCAGTATTTT
d_gene: .; v_gene: TRBV2; abundance: .; j_gene: TRBJ1-1; len: 12; CDR3aa: CASSRDRLVAFF; CDR3nt: TGTGCCAGCAGTCGAGACAGGTTGGTGGCTTTCTTT
d_gene: TRBD2; v_gene: TRBV30; abundance: .; j_gene: TRBJ2-7; len: 14; CDR3aa: CAWSRSGITYEQYF; CDR3nt: TGTGCCTGGAGTAGAAGCGGGATAACCTACGAGCAGTACTTC
d_gene: .; v_gene: TRBV6-5; abundance: once; j_gene: TRBJ1-5; len: 14; CDR3aa: CASISDNPAQPQHF; CDR3nt: TGTGCCAGCATATCAGACAACCCGGCCCAGCCCCAGCATTTT
d_gene: TRBD2; v_gene: TRBV9; abundance: .; j_gene: TRBJ2-1; len: 16; CDR3aa: CASSVSGLAGVGEQFF; CDR3nt: TGTGCCAGCAGCGTCTCCGGACTAGCGGGAGTGGGGGAGCAGTTCTTC
d_gene: TRBD1; v_gene: TRBV13; abundance: .; j_gene: TRBJ1-4; len: 14; CDR3aa: CASSFDRASGKLFF; CDR3nt: TGTGCCAGCAGCTTCGACAGGGCGTCCGGAAAACTGTTTTTT
d_gene: .; v_gene: TRBV4-2; abundance: .; j_gene: TRBJ2-3; len: 18; CDR3aa: CASSQGLAGSIGTDTQYF; CDR3nt: TGTGCCAGCAGCCAAGGGCTAGCCGGGAGCATCGGCACAGATACGCAGTATTTT
d_gene: TRBD1; v_gene: TRBV5-6; abundance: .; j_gene: TRBJ2-2; len: 13; CDR3aa: CASRTDRAGELFF; CDR3nt: TGTGCCAGCAGGACAGACAGGGCCGGGGAGCTGTTTTTT
d_gene: .; v_gene: TRBV11-2; abundance: .; j_gene: TRBJ2-7; len: 13; CDR3aa: CASSLYRSYEQYF; CDR3nt: TGTGCCAGCAGCTTATACCGGTCCTACGAGCAGTACTTC
d_gene: TRBD1; v_gene: TRBV7-2; abundance: few; j_gene: TRBJ2-3; len: 14; CDR3aa: CASSSRTGTDTQYF; CDR3nt: TGTGCCAGCAGCTCGCGGACAGGGACAGATACGCAGTATTTT